These 25 T cell receptor beta chains came from one sample sequenced in a study of blood T cells in healthy people across ages. Alongside a J-beta primer mix, a sample-barcoded 5' primer served in a second PCR lasting 7 to 11 cycles. Via MiXCR, TCRdb re-called the 5' RACE reads, giving one row per CDR3 protein. This sample yields some 1 million distinct CDR3 sequences, of which 40% to 50% are seen a single time; under 20% belongs to the top ten. The sequenced sample consisted of blood. The receptors come from a woman in her sixties or seventies in good health.

As concerns this clonotype: A clone one base away is much larger, so this may be a read error. The rearrangement uses TRBV20-1 and TRBJ2-5; unclear D gene. CDR1 and CDR2 from the germline V gene are DFQATT and SNEGSKA (reference sequence). V was cut by 3 bases and J by 2 bases, with 10 bases left in between. The CDR3 length is 13 residues. In DNA, the CDR3 is TGCAGTGCTAGCCGGCAGGCGCAAGAGACCCAGTACTTC. Translation: CSASRQAQETQYF.

V gene TRBV20-1 combines with J gene TRBJ2-1, with TRBD1 matching over 9 bases. From germline, CDR1 is DFQATT and CDR2 SNEGSKA (reference sequence). Losses at the gene ends were 4 bases for V and 9 bases for J; bases not matched to a gene: 10. The CDR3 is 14 amino acids. The CDR3 reads CSATRDRERGEQFF. CDR3 DNA: TGCAGTGCTACACGGGACAGGGAAAGGGGTGAGCAGTTCTTC.

For the CDR3, the DNA is TGTGCCAGCAGCAACAGGGGGAGAGGATTAGGTGCAGATACGCAGTATTTT. It encodes CASSNRGRGLGADTQYF. The chain carries TRBV6-6 and TRBJ2-3, with 8 bases identical to TRBD1. Germline V CDR1 and CDR2: MNHNY, SVGAGI (reference sequence). The CDR3 consists of 17 residues. The J segment lost 4 bases and the V segment lost 6 bases, leaving 15 bases of the junction unmatched.

This clonotype showed up just a few times. The chain carries TRBV25-1 and TRBJ2-5, with a tentative D call TRBD2 (5 bases). V was clipped by 10 bases and J by 1 base, with 13 bases between them. Looked up from germline, CDR1 is MGHDK and CDR2 is SYGVNS. The CDR3 consists of 13 residues. DNA for the CDR3: TGTGCCACCCAGCGTGGGAGCCAAGAGACCCAGTACTTC. The encoded protein is CATQRGSQETQYF.

The chain employs TRBV18 and TRBJ2-2; 7 nucleotides line up with TRBD1. This CDR3 region has 16 residues. CDR1 KGHSH and CDR2 LQKENI come from the germline V gene. Trimming cost V 3 bases and J 0 bases; bases outside gene matches: 4. CDR3 amino acids: CASSPQTGSNTGELFF. For the CDR3, the DNA is TGTGCCAGCTCACCCCAGACAGGGTCGAACACCGGGGAGCTGTTTTTT.

The chain combines TRBV14 with TRBJ1-1; 11 bases align to TRBD1. The trim removed 3 bases at V and 6 bases at J, leaving 12 bases unmatched. The CDR3 is 17 amino acids. Germline CDR1 is SGHDN and CDR2 is FVKESK. Written as DNA, the CDR3 is TGTGCCAGCAGCCATGCCTGGGACAGGGGGATGTACTCTGAAGCTTTCTTT. This translates into CASSHAWDRGMYSEAFF. The full variable domain, in which reference TRBV14 and TRBJ1-1 provide the parts outside the CDR3, is EAGVTQFPSHSVIEKGQTVTLRCDPISGHDNLYWYRRVMGKEIKFLLHFVKESKQDESGMPNNRFLAERTGGTYSTLKVQPAELEDSGVYFCASSHAWDRGMYSEAFFGQGTRLTVV.

This clonotype was observed at least ten times. The gene calls are TRBV29-1 and TRBJ2-7, with 7 bases lining up with TRBD1. V lost 6 bases to trimming and J lost 0 bases; unmatched junction nucleotides: 8. The germline CDR1 and CDR2 sequences are SQVTM and ANQGSEA. The CDR3 extends over 14 amino acids. CDR3 loop: CSVITDRASYEQYF. The DNA for the CDR3 is TGCAGCGTCATTACAGACAGGGCCTCCTACGAGCAGTACTTC.

This clonotype was picked up a small number of times. The chain is built from TRBV12-3 or TRBV12-4 and TRBJ2-7; 9 nucleotides line up with TRBD1. The CDR3 consists of 16 residues. Germline trimming cut 3 bases from V and 5 bases from J; bases unmatched to any gene: 11. The CDR3 nucleotides read TGTGCCAGCAGTTTCGTGGGGACAGGGATCTACCACGAGCAGTACTTC. Protein: CASSFVGTGIYHEQYF.

Points on this clonotype: One junction end does not reproduce the germline sequence, and a read error may be involved. V and J are TRBV20-1 and TRBJ2-1; 11 bases fit TRBD2. This CDR3 is 16 amino acids long. Germline assignment: CDR1 DFQATT and CDR2 SNEGSKA (reference sequence). For the CDR3, the DNA is TGCAGTGCCAGAGGTCCGGCTAGCGGGAGGCGGAATGAGCAGTTCTTC. Protein product: CSARGPASGRRNEQFF.

The V call is TRBV7-9, the J call TRBJ2-5, with D unclear. The CDR3 has 12 amino acids. The V end was cut by 5 bases, the J end by 1 base, with 5 bases between. The germline V gene has CDR1 SEHNR and CDR2 FQNEAQ (reference sequence). The CDR3 DNA is TGTGCCAGCAGCACGGCCCAAGAGACCCAGTACTTC. This gives the protein CASSTAQETQYF.

In nucleotides, the CDR3 is TGTGCCAGCAGGTTAGCTCTGGGGGAGCAGTACTTC. This encodes CASRLALGEQYF. The rearrangement uses TRBV28 and TRBJ2-7; D ambiguous. Trimming removed 6 bases at V and 7 bases at J, with 13 bases between. This CDR3 is 12 amino acids long. Germline V CDR1 and CDR2: MDHEN, SYDVKM.

The chain couples TRBV20-1 to TRBJ2-1; D remains unclear. Germline lookup yields CDR1 DFQATT and CDR2 SNEGSKA (reference sequence). Trimming left V 3 bases short and J 7 bases short, with 16 bases between. This CDR3 spans 14 amino acids. The CDR3 loop is CSASPETPLNEQFF. DNA of the CDR3: TGCAGTGCTAGCCCCGAGACTCCTCTGAATGAGCAGTTCTTC.

This clonotype was seen once. The junction departs from the called germline gene at one end, perhaps through a read error. The chain recombines TRBV12-3 or TRBV12-4 with TRBJ2-1; D perhaps matches TRBD2 (6 bases). The CDR3 totals 13 residues. The CDR3 is CASSFTAGNEQFF. CDR3 nucleotide sequence: TGTGCCAGCAGCTTTACAGCGGGCAATGAACAGTTCTTC.

For the CDR3, the DNA is TGCAGTGCTTACAACAGAGCTTTCCTTTATCAGCCCCAGCATTTT. This encodes CSAYNRAFLYQPQHF. V and J are TRBV20-1 and TRBJ1-5; D uncertain. Per the germline V gene, CDR1 is DFQATT and CDR2 is SNEGSKA (reference sequence). The V and J ends lost 5 bases and 5 bases respectively, with 19 bases between them. The length of the CDR3 is 15 residues.

This chain's CDR3 is CASDAPGANVLTF. CDR3 coding DNA: TGTGCCAGCGACGCTCCTGGGGCCAACGTCCTGACTTTC. The V call is TRBV12-3 or TRBV12-4, the J call TRBJ2-6; D is undetermined. V was cut by 8 bases and J by 2 bases, with 7 bases left in between. The CDR3 length is 13 residues.

The chain uses TRBV12-3 or TRBV12-4 and TRBJ2-1; D might be TRBD1 or TRBD2, each matching 6 bases. CDR3 length equals 15 residues. The germline V and J ends were trimmed by 6 bases and 4 bases, with 16 bases remaining between them. The CDR3 sequence is CASSYDRGVYNEQFF. DNA of the CDR3: TGTGCCAGCAGCTACGATAGGGGGGTTTACAATGAGCAGTTCTTC.

The CDR3 region has the DNA TGTGCCAGCAGTTCCCAGGGGGCAGGTAGCTATGGCTACACCTTC. Amino acids: CASSSQGAGSYGYTF. V and J are TRBV6-5 and TRBJ1-2; 8 bases are a match to TRBD1. CDR1 is MNHEY and CDR2 is SVGAGI in the germline V gene. The CDR3 extends over 15 amino acids. The V segment lost 4 bases and the J segment 4 bases; nucleotides outside the gene matches: 8.

This sequence joins TRBV20-1 and TRBJ1-5; D remains ambiguous. The CDR3 is made up of 12 amino acids. V lost 5 bases to trimming and J lost 5 bases, with 10 bases between them. Per the germline V gene, CDR1 is DFQATT and CDR2 is SNEGSKA (reference sequence). CDR3 loop: CSARVSDQPQHF. The CDR3 DNA follows: TGCAGTGCTCGGGTCTCGGATCAGCCCCAGCATTTT.

As for this clonotype: This may be a read error, as it is one base from a much larger clone. The chain links TRBV12-3 or TRBV12-4 to TRBJ2-1; TRBD1 agrees at 7 bases. V shed 3 bases, J shed 12 bases, and the junction held 5 bases outside the gene matches. CDR3 size: 12 residues. CDR3 loop: CASSFAGGGQFF. The CDR3 DNA reads TGTGCCAGCAGTTTTGCAGGGGGTGGGCAGTTCTTC.

The rearrangement joins TRBV2 to TRBJ2-7, with D perhaps TRBD2 (5 bases). The CDR3 is made up of 14 amino acids. Germline V gene sequence: CDR1 SNHLY, CDR2 FYNNEI. V lost 6 bases and J lost 7, with 19 bases in between. Here the CDR3 DNA reads TGTGCCAGCAGATCACTGACACCTCCGGGAGAGCAGTACTTC. Translating it yields CASRSLTPPGEQYF.

This clonotype came up a few times. The V gene is TRBV14, the J gene TRBJ2-7; D gene ambiguous. CDR1 is SGHDN, CDR2 FVKESK, per germline. The CDR3 contains 14 residues. The V gene lost 0 bases and the J gene lost 3 bases, with 9 bases spanning the gap. Written as DNA, the CDR3 is TGTGCCAGCAGCCAAGATTTAAGGGTCTACGAGCAGTACTTC. Translated: CASSQDLRVYEQYF. The whole variable domain, remainder taken from reference TRBV14 and TRBJ2-7, is EAGVTQFPSHSVIEKGQTVTLRCDPISGHDNLYWYRRVMGKEIKFLLHFVKESKQDESGMPNNRFLAERTGGTYSTLKVQPAELEDSGVYFCASSQDLRVYEQYFGPGTRLTVT.

The chain combines TRBV7-9 with TRBJ2-7; D perhaps matches TRBD1 (6 bases). The tail of the sequence fits TRBJ2-4 better, so the J call may be wrong. The CDR3 consists of 13 residues. The germline V gene encodes CDR1 SEHNR and CDR2 FQNEAQ (reference sequence). The CDR3 DNA reads TGTGCCAGCAGCTTAGATTCAGGGGACATTCAGTACTTC. This encodes CASSLDSGDIQYF.

The chain couples TRBV27 to TRBJ2-7, with 7 positions matching TRBD1. CDR1 and CDR2 from the germline V gene are MNHEY and SMNVEV (reference sequence). V dropped 6 bases and J dropped 0; count of bases not matched to a gene: 5. This CDR3 comprises 14 residues. Here the CDR3 DNA reads TGTGCCAGCAGACAGGGGTCCAGCTCCTACGAGCAGTACTTC. Protein product: CASRQGSSSYEQYF.

This clonotype has more than one count but fewer than ten. The V call is TRBV9, the J call TRBJ1-5, with TRBD1 matching over 9 bases. The trim removed 4 bases at V and 5 bases at J, leaving 7 bases unmatched. This CDR3 region has 15 residues. The germline CDR1 and CDR2 sequences are SGDLS and YYNGEE. The CDR3 region has the DNA TGTGCCAGCAGCAAAGGACAGGGGAGGGATCAGCCCCAGCATTTT. It codes for CASSKGQGRDQPQHF.

The chain employs TRBV7-6 and TRBJ2-3; D is ambiguous. Germline values: CDR1 SGHVS, CDR2 FNYEAQ. V dropped 5 bases and J dropped 2 bases, with 11 bases sitting between them. The CDR3 spans 14 residues. CDR3 region: CASSNRAHTDTQYF. In DNA, the CDR3 is TGTGCCAGCAGCAACCGGGCCCACACAGATACGCAGTATTTT.